These 28 T cell receptor beta chains were sequenced from one sample in a study of cytomegalovirus exposure and HLA in healthy donors. The PCR had 60 Vbeta and 13 Jbeta primers. Produced via immunoSEQ multiplex PCR; TCRdb's table is partial and in-frame only. The sample comprises 130,000 or so clones, approximately 80% of which are singletons, and 1.5% rests with the top ten. The sequencing input was PBMCs. All receptors derive from a female donor in good health and CMV-seronegative.

The rearrangement uses TRBV12-5 and TRBJ2-4, with TRBD1 matching 7 bases. The CDR3 is 18 amino acids. Germline values: CDR1 LGHNT, CDR2 FRNRAP. The V segment lost 2 bases and the J segment 0 bases; nucleotides outside the gene matches: 10. CDR3 residues: CASGLRDRTNLAKNIQYF. CDR3 nucleotides: TGTGCTAGTGGTTTGAGGGACAGAACAAATCTAGCCAAAAACATTCAGTACTTC.

V and J are TRBV2 and TRBJ1-2, with D perhaps matching TRBD1 (6 bases). CDR1 and CDR2 (germline): SNHLY, FYNNEI. Trimming pared 8 bases from V and 8 bases from J, leaving 18 bases between. The length of the CDR3 is 13 residues. In DNA form, the CDR3 reads TGTGCCAGCCGTCTACAGGGAGTTGGGGGCTACACCTTC. Protein sequence: CASRLQGVGGYTF.

CDR3 sequence reads: CASRGGGSYEQYF. The CDR3 DNA reads TGTGCCAGTAGGGGGGGCGGGAGCTACGAGCAGTACTTC. The chain recombines TRBV19 with TRBJ2-7, with D maybe TRBD2 (7 bases). Germline V gives CDR1 LNHDA, CDR2 SQIVND (reference sequence). The V end lost 6 bases, the J end lost 3 bases, and 12 bases lay between the germline ends. The CDR3 consists of 13 residues.

This rearrangement joins TRBV14 to TRBJ2-7, with D uncertain. Per germline, CDR1 SGHDN and CDR2 FVKESK. This CDR3 comprises 13 residues. Trimming shortened V by 0 bases and J by 7 bases, and 10 bases separated the two germline ends. The CDR3 coding sequence is TGTGCCAGCAGCCAAGAATGGCCGGAGGAGCAGTACTTC. Protein: CASSQEWPEEQYF.

In its sample, this clone was seen a few times. The genes are TRBV5-6 and TRBJ1-1, with a weak D call TRBD1 (6 bases). Germline V gene lookup returns CDR1 SGHDT and CDR2 YYEEEE. V gave up 0 bases and J gave up 1 base, with 16 bases separating them. This CDR3 is built from 17 residues. Here the CDR3 DNA reads TGTGCCAGCAGCTTGGCCCCCTGGGGAGGGGGGAACACTGAAGCTTTCTTT. This encodes CASSLAPWGGGNTEAFF. The variable domain in full, with the rest retrieved from reference TRBV5-6 and TRBJ1-1, is DAGVTQSPTHLIKTRGQQVTLRCSPKSGHDTVSWYQQALGQGPQFIFQYYEEEERQRGNFPDRFSGHQFPNYSSELNVNALLLGDSALYLCASSLAPWGGGNTEAFFGQGTRLTVV.

This chain links TRBV7-2 with TRBJ2-7; TRBD2 agrees at 10 bases. Germline CDR1 is SGHTA and CDR2 is FQGNSA. J lost 5 bases, V lost 2 bases, and 3 bases had no gene match. This CDR3 is built from 14 residues. CDR3: CASSLLAGVNEQYF. The CDR3 nucleotides read TGTGCCAGCAGCTTACTAGCGGGAGTTAACGAGCAGTACTTC.

J is TRBJ2-5 and V is TRBV29-1, with 7 nucleotides matching TRBD2. Germline V lookup: CDR1 SQVTM, CDR2 ANQGSEA. V was clipped by 8 bases and J by 4 bases; unmatched bases: 4. The CDR3 spans 11 residues. CDR3 amino acids: CSMGGGETQYF. The CDR3 coding sequence is TGCAGCATGGGGGGGGGAGAGACCCAGTACTTC.

V usage is TRBV9 and J usage is TRBJ2-1, with D tentatively TRBD2 (5 bases). Germline V CDR1 and CDR2: SGDLS, YYNGEE. The CDR3 runs to 15 residues. Deletions cut 2 bases from V and 1 base from J, with 10 bases between. The CDR3 DNA follows: TGTGCCAGCAGCGTCGAAGGGAGATCCTACAATGAGCAGTTCTTC. This sequence encodes CASSVEGRSYNEQFF.

The chain uses TRBV4-1 and TRBJ1-4; D unresolved. Germline V gene data show CDR1 as MGHRA and CDR2 as YSYEKL. The germline V and J ends were trimmed by 1 base and 3 bases, with 21 bases remaining between them. CDR3 length: 19 amino acids. This CDR3 is CASSQVGFRGVIANEKLFF. Written as DNA, the CDR3 is TGCGCCAGCAGCCAAGTGGGGTTTCGGGGAGTTATTGCTAATGAAAAACTGTTTTTT.

The V call is TRBV19, the J call TRBJ1-4; 7 bases are shared with TRBD1. Unmatched junction bases numbered 5, after V lost 7 bases and J lost 0 bases. The CDR3 sequence is 15 residues long. In germline, CDR1 is LNHDA, CDR2 SQIVND (reference sequence). For the CDR3, the DNA is TGTGCCAGTAACCGGGACAGCCCAACTAATGAAAAACTGTTTTTT. Its translation is CASNRDSPTNEKLFF.

This clone was detected only once. The rearrangement joins TRBV4-3 to TRBJ2-7; 12 bases agree with TRBD2. Germline CDR1 reads LGHNA; CDR2 reads YSLEER. V was clipped by 0 bases and J by 1 base; unmatched bases: 4. The CDR3 runs 17 residues. The CDR3 bases are TGCGCCAGCAGCCAAGATCCTAGCGGGAGGGGATCCTACGAGCAGTACTTC. As protein: CASSQDPSGRGSYEQYF.

The V call is TRBV19, the J call TRBJ2-2, with 9 bases lining up with TRBD1. Germline V gene data show CDR1 as LNHDA and CDR2 as SQIVND (reference sequence). The CDR3 is 15 residues long. Losses at the gene ends were 7 bases for V and 3 bases for J; bases not matched to a gene: 6. The CDR3 spells CASTRDRVYTGELFF. In DNA, the CDR3 is TGTGCCAGTACTCGGGACAGGGTGTACACCGGGGAGCTGTTTTTT.

The chain carries TRBV5-1 and TRBJ2-7; TRBD2 matches at 10 bases. The CDR3 consists of 15 residues. CDR1 and CDR2 (germline): SGHRS, YFSETQ. V gave up 4 bases and J gave up 2 bases; unmatched junction bases: 6. The CDR3 coding sequence is TGCGCCAGCAGCCCAGGACTAGCGGAAACCTACGAGCAGTACTTC. Its translation is CASSPGLAETYEQYF.

The V and J genes are TRBV5-1 and TRBJ2-5; TRBD2 aligns across 8 bases. The germline V gene has CDR1 SGHRS and CDR2 YFSETQ. Trimming removed 0 bases from V and 2 bases from J; junction bases left unmatched: 6. The CDR3 runs 16 residues. This chain's CDR3 is CASSLGAASGQETQYF. As DNA, the CDR3 is TGCGCCAGCAGCTTGGGAGCGGCTAGCGGGCAAGAGACCCAGTACTTC.

The V gene is TRBV15, the J gene TRBJ2-3; possibly TRBD1 for D (6 bases). Looked up from germline, CDR1 is LNHNV and CDR2 is YYDKDF (reference sequence). The CDR3 length is 16 residues. The ends were cut back, 0 bases at V and 4 bases at J, with 14 bases in the middle. CDR3: CATSRDRAGASDTQYF. CDR3 in DNA: TGTGCCACCAGCAGAGATCGGGCAGGGGCGTCAGATACGCAGTATTTT.

This chain links TRBV6-1 with TRBJ1-1, with D uncertain. The CDR3 is 13 residues long. Per germline, CDR1 MNHNS and CDR2 SASEGT. V lost 5 bases, J lost 4 bases, and 11 bases lay in between. Here the CDR3 reads CASSRGFATEAFF. CDR3 in DNA: TGTGCCAGCAGTCGGGGTTTCGCCACTGAAGCTTTCTTT.

This sequence joins TRBV27 and TRBJ2-2; no reliable D call. This CDR3 has 13 amino acids. The ends were cut back, 6 bases at V and 1 base at J, with 6 bases in the middle. Germline V lookup: CDR1 MNHEY, CDR2 SMNVEV (reference sequence). For the CDR3, the DNA is TGTGCCAGCAGCCGGTTGAACACCGGGGAGCTGTTTTTT. Its protein is CASSRLNTGELFF.

The gene calls are TRBV9 and TRBJ2-7; TRBD2 matches at 11 bases. Per the germline V gene, CDR1 is SGDLS and CDR2 is YYNGEE. This CDR3 comprises 17 residues. Trimming at V came to 3 bases and at J to 4 bases, leaving 12 bases not matched to a gene. CDR3 protein: CASSARETSGTTYEQYF. The CDR3 bases are TGTGCCAGCAGCGCGAGGGAGACTAGCGGGACGACTTACGAGCAGTACTTC.

V gene TRBV2 combines with J gene TRBJ1-4; 11 bases are a match to TRBD1. Germline V gene lookup returns CDR1 SNHLY and CDR2 FYNNEI. The CDR3 extends over 14 amino acids. V lost 5 bases and J lost 5; bases outside the gene matches: 1. The CDR3, as DNA: TGTGCCAGCAGTTGGGACAGGGGGAATGAAAAACTGTTTTTT. Translated: CASSWDRGNEKLFF.

The gene calls are TRBV28 and TRBJ1-5; 10 bases agree with TRBD1. Germline lookup yields CDR1 MDHEN and CDR2 SYDVKM. The CDR3 consists of 15 residues. The ends lost 7 bases at V and 4 bases at J; junction bases unmatched: 7. The CDR3 loop reads CASTRDRGGNQPQHF. In nucleotides, the CDR3 is TGTGCCAGCACCCGGGACAGGGGAGGGAATCAGCCCCAGCATTTT.

This rearrangement joins TRBV5-1 to TRBJ2-1, with a weak D call TRBD1 (6 bases). This CDR3 has 13 residues. Germline lookup yields CDR1 SGHRS and CDR2 YFSETQ. Trimming stripped 7 bases from V and 5 bases from J, with 13 bases between. CDR3 in amino acids: CASSMGDNNEQFF. CDR3 sequence (DNA): TGCGCCAGCTCCATGGGGGACAACAATGAGCAGTTCTTC.

The J gene is TRBJ1-1, the V gene TRBV4-3; TRBD1 is a possible D gene (5 bases). Trimming shortened V by 2 bases and J by 1 base, and 8 bases separated the two germline ends. This CDR3 has 14 residues. The V gene's germline CDR1 is LGHNA and CDR2 YSLEER. In DNA, the CDR3 is TGCGCCAGCAGCCAAAGTACAGGGAACACTGAAGCTTTCTTT. Amino acid sequence: CASSQSTGNTEAFF.

The chain links TRBV2 to TRBJ2-5, with TRBD1 as a possible D gene (5 bases). The last part of the DNA fits TRBJ2-7 better; the J call may be wrong. The CDR3 length is 13 residues. Germline CDR1 is SNHLY and CDR2 is FYNNEI. CDR3 sequence (DNA): TGTGCCAGCAGCCCACAGGAAACCTACGAGCAGTACTTC. Amino acids: CASSPQETYEQYF.

This clone was found a few times. This specimen includes other DNA sequences encoding the same CDR3. The DNA for the CDR3 is TGTGCCACCAGCAGAGATCGCGTCAACACTGAAGCTTTCTTT. This sequence encodes CATSRDRVNTEAFF. The chain uses TRBV15 and TRBJ1-1, with D hard to call. Trimming cost V 0 bases and J 2 bases, with 7 bases left between them. Per the germline V gene, CDR1 is LNHNV and CDR2 is YYDKDF (reference sequence). The CDR3 runs to 14 residues.

The chain employs TRBV28 and TRBJ2-5; maybe TRBD2 (6 bases). The germline gives CDR1 MDHEN, CDR2 SYDVKM. This CDR3 is built from 20 residues. Trimming stripped 3 bases from V and 5 bases from J, with 31 bases between. CDR3 nucleotides: TGTGCCAGCAGTTTCAATTTAGCGGAGACGGGCAGTTGGACGGTCGAGACCCAGTACTTC. This codes for CASSFNLAETGSWTVETQYF.

The chain has TRBV9 and TRBJ2-1; 11 bases align to TRBD2. Trimming cost V 4 bases and J 7 bases; bases outside gene matches: 7. Germline-derived CDR1 and CDR2 are SGDLS and YYNGEE. This CDR3 is built from 15 residues. The CDR3 sequence: CASSYAASGRNEQFF. CDR3 nucleotides: TGTGCCAGCAGCTACGCGGCTAGCGGGAGGAATGAGCAGTTCTTC.

The gene calls are TRBV6-5 and TRBJ2-2; 13 bases are a match to TRBD2. The CDR3 has 15 amino acids. The J segment lost 6 bases and the V segment lost 6 bases, leaving 4 bases of the junction unmatched. Germline values: CDR1 MNHEY, CDR2 SVGAGI. CDR3 residues: CASRRGLAGAGELFF. CDR3 DNA sequence: TGTGCCAGCAGGAGAGGACTAGCGGGAGCCGGGGAGCTGTTTTTT.

This clone appeared a few times. The rearrangement joins TRBV9 to TRBJ2-7; 11 nucleotides match TRBD1. V was pared by 4 bases and J by 3 bases, with 9 bases of the junction left unmatched. The germline gives CDR1 SGDLS, CDR2 YYNGEE. CDR3 length: 16 amino acids. The CDR3 reads CASSKIGQGAVYEQYF. CDR3 DNA sequence: TGTGCCAGCAGCAAAATTGGACAGGGGGCGGTCTACGAGCAGTACTTC.